The next 2 T cell receptor beta chains were all read from a single sample in a study of CD8+ T cells in alopecia areata. After isolation, RNA underwent reverse transcription to generate cDNA as the sequencing template. Generated by immunoSEQ multiplex PCR, the TCRdb table keeps only in-frame clones and is missing some. The data hold around 150,000 clones, with approximately 60% observed a single time. The sample was CD8+ T cells sorted from blood. The receptors come from a human donor in good health.

The chain combines TRBV5-6 with TRBJ1-1; D is undetermined. CDR3 length equals 13 residues. Trimming took off 2 bases at V and 1 base at J, with 6 bases between the two ends. Germline assignment: CDR1 SGHDT and CDR2 YYEEEE. CDR3 DNA: TGTGCCAGCAGCTTCCGGGGGAACACTGAAGCTTTCTTT. It specifies CASSFRGNTEAFF.

The chain couples TRBV9 to TRBJ2-1; D might be TRBD2 (6 bases). Germline V gene data show CDR1 as SGDLS and CDR2 as YYNGEE. The CDR3 runs 14 residues. V lost 5 bases and J lost 6, with 15 bases in between. The CDR3 nucleotides read TGTGCCAGCAGTGAAATCACTAGCAGCAATGAGCAGTTCTTC. Its protein product is CASSEITSSNEQFF.